One TCR beta chain is described in this entry. Its antigen is still unknown. Using immunoSEQ multiplex PCR, the repertoire was profiled, and TCRdb retains in-frame clones only, with some absent. Of some 160,000 clones listed, approximately 92% are singletons. The data belong to a study of T cell responses to AZD1222 COVID-19 vaccine. Study-wide context: Whether given at about 4 or about 12 weeks, second doses were pooled. General study results and limits: Of spike-specific TCRs, nearly half reportedly target regions left unmutated in variants. Recipients of two AZD1222 doses showed rising Spike-specific TCR breadth and depth. Spike was spanned by vaccine-associated CD4 TCRs, with dominance at 160-218 and 743-854.

Per germline, CDR1 LNHDA and CDR2 SQIVND (reference sequence). V gave up 1 base and J gave up 4 bases, with 13 bases separating them. The CDR3 is 15 amino acids. The input for sequencing was peripheral blood, taken on day 0 of AZD1222 vaccination. The sequence was collected from an adult in good health. This chain links TRBV19 with TRBJ1-2; possibly TRBD1 for D (5 bases). CDR3 nucleotides: TGTGCCAGTAGTATAGGGAGTTGGGGCAGCTATGGCTACACCTTC. It specifies CASSIGSWGSYGYTF.